A selection of T cell receptor beta chains follows, all from one sample in a study of blood T cell repertoires in COVID-19. TCRdb keeps only in-frame clones here, not all; method: immunoSEQ multiplex PCR. The sample contains under 300,000 clones, 87% of which appear only once. The material sequenced was peripheral blood. The source is a man in his fifties or sixties who had recovered from COVID-19. Both conserved end residues are part of each CDR3. D genes are given only for firm matches. Size values are once, few and many counts, or a class for expanded clones, and some rows have none.

d_call: TRBD2; j_call: TRBJ2-7; clone_size: NA; v_call: TRBV27; cdr3_nt: TGTGCCAGCAGCCCCGGGGGGGGATACGAGCAGTACTTC; cdr3_aa: CASSPGGGYEQYF
d_call: NA; j_call: TRBJ2-2; clone_size: NA; v_call: TRBV28; cdr3_nt: TGTGCCAGCAGGAACCTACGGGGGGCCGCGAACACCGGGGAGCTGTTTTTT; cdr3_aa: CASRNLRGAANTGELFF
d_call: NA; j_call: TRBJ2-7; clone_size: NA; v_call: TRBV11-2; cdr3_nt: TGTGCCAGCAGCTTAGATTGGCGGGAGCAGTACTTC; cdr3_aa: CASSLDWREQYF
d_call: NA; j_call: TRBJ1-2; clone_size: NA; v_call: TRBV9; cdr3_nt: TGTGCCAGCAGCCCGCCCCAGGGGTATGGCTACACCTTC; cdr3_aa: CASSPPQGYGYTF
d_call: TRBD1; j_call: TRBJ2-7; clone_size: NA; v_call: TRBV5-1; cdr3_nt: TGCGCCAGCAGCCCCGGACAGGGGGCGTACGAGCAGTACTTC; cdr3_aa: CASSPGQGAYEQYF
d_call: TRBD1; j_call: TRBJ2-1; clone_size: NA; v_call: TRBV6-6; cdr3_nt: TGTGCCAGCAGTTTCCCGCAGGGGGCCGCTGAGCAGTTCTTC; cdr3_aa: CASSFPQGAAEQFF
d_call: NA; j_call: TRBJ2-7; clone_size: NA; v_call: TRBV6-5; cdr3_nt: TGTGCCAGCAGTTACTCTGCCGGGGGATCAGGGGAGCAGTACTTC; cdr3_aa: CASSYSAGGSGEQYF
d_call: NA; j_call: TRBJ2-5; clone_size: once; v_call: TRBV21-1; cdr3_nt: TGTGCCAGCAGCAAAATCCTAGTCAGGGAAACGCAAGAGACCCAGTACTTC; cdr3_aa: CASSKILVRETQETQYF
d_call: NA; j_call: TRBJ2-7; clone_size: NA; v_call: TRBV7-2; cdr3_nt: TGTGCCAGCAGCTCCCGCGGCGTCTCCTACGAGCAGTACTTC; cdr3_aa: CASSSRGVSYEQYF
d_call: NA; j_call: TRBJ2-1; clone_size: NA; v_call: TRBV4-1; cdr3_nt: TGCGCCAGCAGCCAAGAAGATGAGGGTTCCTACAATGAGCAGTTCTTC; cdr3_aa: CASSQEDEGSYNEQFF
d_call: TRBD2; j_call: TRBJ2-1; clone_size: NA; v_call: TRBV24-1; cdr3_nt: TGTGCCACCAGTGAGGGAGGACTAGCGGGTTACAATGAGCAGTTCTTC; cdr3_aa: CATSEGGLAGYNEQFF
d_call: TRBD2; j_call: TRBJ2-2; clone_size: NA; v_call: TRBV7-8; cdr3_nt: TGTGCCAGCAGCTTAGCGCTCGGCGGGGGGGCCAACACCGGGGAGCTGTTTTTT; cdr3_aa: CASSLALGGGANTGELFF
d_call: TRBD1; j_call: TRBJ1-1; clone_size: NA; v_call: TRBV6-6; cdr3_nt: TGTGCCAGCAGTACTACGACAGGGAGAGCTTTCTTT; cdr3_aa: CASSTTTGRAFF
d_call: TRBD1; j_call: TRBJ1-5; clone_size: NA; v_call: TRBV2; cdr3_nt: TGTGCCAGCAGTTTGGACAGGCTCGGGCCCCAGCATTTT; cdr3_aa: CASSLDRLGPQHF
d_call: NA; j_call: TRBJ2-7; clone_size: NA; v_call: TRBV7-8; cdr3_nt: TGTGCCAGCAGCTCCCTGGGGACTGCCTACGAGCAGTACTTC; cdr3_aa: CASSSLGTAYEQYF
d_call: TRBD2; j_call: TRBJ2-1; clone_size: NA; v_call: TRBV6-5; cdr3_nt: TGTGCCAGCAGTTCTTGGACTAGCGGGGACGACAATGAGCAGTTCTTC; cdr3_aa: CASSSWTSGDDNEQFF
d_call: NA; j_call: TRBJ1-1; clone_size: NA; v_call: TRBV9; cdr3_nt: TGTGCCAGCAGCGTCTCCGGGAACACTGAAGCTTTCTTT; cdr3_aa: CASSVSGNTEAFF
d_call: NA; j_call: TRBJ1-5; clone_size: NA; v_call: TRBV6-5; cdr3_nt: TGTGCCAGTAGTCCAGGGTTTATTGGTCAGCCCCAGCATTTT; cdr3_aa: CASSPGFIGQPQHF
d_call: NA; j_call: TRBJ2-6; clone_size: NA; v_call: TRBV3-1/TRBV3-2; cdr3_nt: TGTGCCAGCAGCCAAAACGGACTGTCAGGGGCCAACGTCCTGACTTTC; cdr3_aa: CASSQNGLSGANVLTF
d_call: TRBD2; j_call: TRBJ2-5; clone_size: NA; v_call: TRBV5-1; cdr3_nt: TGCGCCAGCGGCTATAGCGGGGGCCCACAAGAGACCCAGTACTTC; cdr3_aa: CASGYSGGPQETQYF
d_call: NA; j_call: TRBJ1-2; clone_size: NA; v_call: TRBV7-9; cdr3_nt: TGTGCCAGCAGCTTAGTTGGGGGCAACTATGGCTACACCTTC; cdr3_aa: CASSLVGGNYGYTF
d_call: NA; j_call: TRBJ2-4; clone_size: NA; v_call: TRBV7-8; cdr3_nt: TGTGCCAGCAGCTTTCCCACGTCACAGGAGCTAGCCAAAAACATTCAGTACTTC; cdr3_aa: CASSFPTSQELAKNIQYF
d_call: TRBD1; j_call: TRBJ2-5; clone_size: once; v_call: TRBV27; cdr3_nt: TGTGCCAGCAGATTACAGGGGGCGGTTGGGGGGGAGACCCAGTACTTC; cdr3_aa: CASRLQGAVGGETQYF
d_call: TRBD1; j_call: TRBJ1-5; clone_size: once; v_call: TRBV9; cdr3_nt: TGTGCCAGCAGCGCGGGGACAGGGAGCAATCAGCCCCAGCATTTT; cdr3_aa: CASSAGTGSNQPQHF
d_call: NA; j_call: TRBJ2-2; clone_size: few; v_call: TRBV11-2; cdr3_nt: TGTGCCAGCAGCCTCCTTACAGGGCGGAACACCGGGGAGCTGTTTTTT; cdr3_aa: CASSLLTGRNTGELFF